This T cell receptor (beta chain) is drawn from a study of cytomegalovirus exposure and HLA in healthy donors. Overall study context: Researchers found that roughly 80% of about 400 genotyped donors fell within the Caucasian-associated ancestry cluster. Whole-study findings and limits: V- and J-gene trimming in TCR beta was tied to a missense DCLRE1C variant by an analysis performed later. Within an earlier analysis, most TCR beta V segments proved productive either about 90% or about 30% of the time. Among TCR beta chains of equal frequency, HLA-associated ones were more clonally expanded in a later analysis.

PCR involved 60 Vbeta and 13 Jbeta primers. Data came from immunoSEQ multiplex PCR; TCRdb stores just in-frame clones and leaves some out. The sample shows 200,000 to 250,000 clones, around 70% of them seen only once. Concerning this clone itself: The antigen remains unidentified. One end of the junction fails to match germline, which may point to a read error.

The specimen was PBMCs. The TCR sequence derives from a middle-aged man in good health and CMV-seropositive.

CDR3 in amino acids: CASSQIYATNERLFF. The DNA for the CDR3 is TGCGCCAGCAGCCAGATATATGCAACTAATGAAAGACTGTTTTTT. The gene calls are TRBV4-1 and TRBJ1-4; D call uncertain. CDR1 and CDR2 (germline): MGHRA, YSYEKL. This CDR3 is 15 amino acids long.